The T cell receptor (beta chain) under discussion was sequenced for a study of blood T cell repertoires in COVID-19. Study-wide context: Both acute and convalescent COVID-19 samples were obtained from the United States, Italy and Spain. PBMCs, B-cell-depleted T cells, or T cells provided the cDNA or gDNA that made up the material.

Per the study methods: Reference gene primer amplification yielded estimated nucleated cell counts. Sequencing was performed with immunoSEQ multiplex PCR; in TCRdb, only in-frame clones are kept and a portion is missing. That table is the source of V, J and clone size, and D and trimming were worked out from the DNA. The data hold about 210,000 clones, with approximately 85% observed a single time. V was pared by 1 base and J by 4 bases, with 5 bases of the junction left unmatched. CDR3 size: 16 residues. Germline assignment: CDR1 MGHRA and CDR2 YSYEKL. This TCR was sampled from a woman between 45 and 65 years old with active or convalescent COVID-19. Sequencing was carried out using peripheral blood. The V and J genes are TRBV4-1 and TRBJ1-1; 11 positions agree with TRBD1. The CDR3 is CASSQGAGTGGTEAFF. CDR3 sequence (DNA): TGCGCCAGCAGCCAAGGGGCCGGGACAGGGGGCACTGAAGCTTTCTTT.